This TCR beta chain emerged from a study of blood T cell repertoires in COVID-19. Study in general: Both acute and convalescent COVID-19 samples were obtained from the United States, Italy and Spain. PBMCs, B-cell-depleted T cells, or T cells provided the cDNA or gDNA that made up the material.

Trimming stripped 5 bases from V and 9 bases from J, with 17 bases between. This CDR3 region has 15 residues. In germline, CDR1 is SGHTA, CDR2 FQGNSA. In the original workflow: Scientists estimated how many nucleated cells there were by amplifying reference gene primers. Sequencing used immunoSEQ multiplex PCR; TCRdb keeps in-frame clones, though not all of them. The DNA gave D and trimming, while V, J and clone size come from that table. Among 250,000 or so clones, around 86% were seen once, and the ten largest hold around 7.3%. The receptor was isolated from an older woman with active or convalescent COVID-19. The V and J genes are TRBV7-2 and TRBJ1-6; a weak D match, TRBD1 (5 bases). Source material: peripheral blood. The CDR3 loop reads CASSPTGGIGSPLHF. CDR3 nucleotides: TGTGCCAGCAGCCCTACAGGTGGGATAGGTTCACCCCTCCACTTT.